Presented here are 20 T cell receptor beta chains from one specimen sequenced in a study of CD8+CD57+ T cells in acquired aplastic anemia. Flow cytometry had shown expanded CD8+CD57+ cells in the patients chosen for sequencing. Profiling that covered TCR beta VDJ and CDR3 relied on genomic DNA as its template. Via MiXCR, TCRdb re-called the reads, giving one row per CDR3 protein. The sample includes a few hundred thousand distinct CDR3 sequences, more than 25% of them seen just once. The sequenced sample was sorted CD4+, CD8+, or CD8+CD57+ T cells (not recorded which) from PBMCs. All receptors come from a human donor with aplastic anemia.

As to this clonotype: Just one base apart from a much larger clone, this may be a read error. This CDR3 is missing its conserved last phenylalanine or tryptophan, likely due to a read error. CDR3 amino acids: CSAHRDSYEQYL. The CDR3 coding sequence is TGCAGTGCTCATCGGGACAGCTACGAGCAGTACCTC. The V call is TRBV20-1, the J call TRBJ2-7, with TRBD1 identical over 7 bases. Trimming took 5 bases from V and 3 from J; bases not matched to a gene: 4. This CDR3 has 12 residues. In germline, CDR1 is DFQATT, CDR2 SNEGSKA (reference sequence).

The chain links TRBV11-2 to TRBJ1-2; 8 bases agree with TRBD1. Losses at the gene ends were 6 bases for V and 4 bases for J; bases not matched to a gene: 13. This CDR3 contains 16 residues. Germline loops: CDR1 SGHAT, CDR2 FQNNGV. The CDR3 DNA reads as TGTGCCAGCAGTGAATTGTCAGGGGGCCGCTTCTATGGCTACACCTTC. It translates to CASSELSGGRFYGYTF.

This clonotype was picked up a small number of times. A much larger clone is a single base away; this may be a read error. This chain links TRBV20-1 with TRBJ1-2; D gene ambiguous. CDR3 size: 14 residues. In germline, CDR1 is DFQATT, CDR2 SNEGSKA (reference sequence). CDR3 sequence reads: CRARDPGSNYGYTF. The DNA of the CDR3 is TGCCGTGCTAGAGATCCAGGATCTAACTATGGCTACACCTTC.

This clonotype has just a few counts. This chain links TRBV11-2 with TRBJ1-1, with D possibly matching TRBD1 (6 bases). The CDR3 consists of 15 residues. V was cut by 5 bases and J by 7 bases, with 20 bases left in between. Germline assignment: CDR1 SGHAT and CDR2 FQNNGV. This chain's CDR3 is CASSLDRRKTLEAFF. In nucleotides, the CDR3 is TGTGCCAGCAGCCTCGACAGGCGGAAGACGCTTGAAGCTTTCTTT.

In this sample, this clonotype turned up a few times. The V gene is TRBV5-4, the J gene TRBJ2-5, with D unresolved. V lost 0 bases to trimming and J lost 3 bases, with 12 bases between them. The V gene's germline CDR1 is SGHNT and CDR2 YYREEE (reference sequence). The CDR3 is made up of 15 amino acids. The CDR3 region is CASSLGGYREETQYF. CDR3 nucleotides: TGTGCCAGCAGCTTGGGAGGCTACAGAGAAGAGACCCAGTACTTC.

V gene TRBV25-1 combines with J gene TRBJ2-5; a possible D gene is TRBD2 (5 bases). Germline CDR1 MGHDK, CDR2 SYGVNS. The CDR3 extends over 16 amino acids. Trimming removed 8 bases from V and 5 bases from J, with 24 bases in between. In DNA form, the CDR3 reads TGTGCCAGCGTTGTCCCGCAGCGGAAGGTGCTGGAGACCCAGTACTTC. It codes for CASVVPQRKVLETQYF.

This clonotype occurred many times. The J gene is TRBJ1-1, the V gene TRBV19; D unclear. Germline values: CDR1 LNHDA, CDR2 SQIVND (reference sequence). This CDR3 spans 14 amino acids. Trimming stripped 5 bases from V and 2 bases from J, with 12 bases between. The CDR3 here is CASSPSLGNTEAFF. CDR3 in DNA: TGTGCCAGTAGTCCGAGTTTGGGAAACACTGAAGCTTTCTTT.

This clonotype was counted between two and nine times. The junction and the germline gene differ at one end; a read error may be behind it. The chain combines TRBV3-1 with TRBJ2-7; D not certain. The CDR3 spans 13 residues. Germline V lookup: CDR1 LGHDT, CDR2 YNNKEL (reference sequence). CDR3 DNA sequence: TGTGCCAGCAGCACTTCCCTCTCCTCCGAGCAGTACTTC. This gives the protein CASSTSLSSEQYF.

This clonotype was recorded many times. This sequence joins TRBV12-3 or TRBV12-4 and TRBJ1-6; 7 bases are a match to TRBD1. This CDR3 contains 16 residues. With V trimmed by 7 bases and J by 2 bases, 8 bases remained unmatched. The CDR3 DNA reads TGTGCCAGCAATGCCGACGGGACAGCCTATAATTCACCCCTCCACTTT. The encoded protein is CASNADGTAYNSPLHF.

V usage is TRBV20-1 and J usage is TRBJ1-5; D is unresolved. The CDR3 covers 13 residues. The germline CDR1 and CDR2 sequences are DFQATT and SNEGSKA (reference sequence). Trimming shortened V by 7 bases and J by 2 bases, and 12 bases separated the two germline ends. In DNA form, the CDR3 reads TGCAGTGTCCCGAGCCAAGGCAATCAGCCCCAGCATTTT. Translated, it gives CSVPSQGNQPQHF.

The chain joins TRBV7-3 to TRBJ1-3, with D maybe TRBD1 (5 bases). Germline-derived CDR1 and CDR2 are SGHTA and FQGTGA. The germline V and J ends were trimmed by 4 bases and 3 bases, with 13 bases remaining between them. The CDR3 is 15 residues long. In nucleotides, the CDR3 is TGTGCCAGCAGCTCACTAGGGGCGGGTGGAAACACCATATATTTT. It translates to CASSSLGAGGNTIYF.

The chain uses TRBV6-1 and TRBJ2-7; D tentatively reads TRBD1 or TRBD2 (5 bases each). V gave up 5 bases and J gave up 0 bases, with 20 bases separating them. Germline V lookup: CDR1 MNHNS, CDR2 SASEGT. This CDR3 has 17 residues. Here the CDR3 reads CASSRPLGAGSSYEQYF. DNA of the CDR3: TGTGCCAGCAGTCGCCCCCTCGGGGCAGGGAGCTCCTACGAGCAGTACTTC.

This clonotype was counted at least ten times. This sequence joins TRBV20-1 and TRBJ1-6, with D possibly matching TRBD1 (5 bases). This CDR3 has 15 residues. V lost 0 bases, J lost 6 bases, and 12 bases lay in between. The germline gives CDR1 DFQATT, CDR2 SNEGSKA (reference sequence). CDR3 sequence reads: CSARDVAGLNSPLHF. The CDR3 DNA sequence: TGCAGTGCTAGAGATGTGGCAGGGCTTAATTCACCCCTCCACTTT.

The rearrangement joins TRBV2 to TRBJ1-6, with TRBD1 matching 7 bases. V was pared by 3 bases and J by 8 bases, with 7 bases of the junction left unmatched. The CDR3 is made up of 15 amino acids. Germline values: CDR1 SNHLY, CDR2 FYNNEI. In DNA, the CDR3 is TGTGCCAGCAGTGATCAGGGACAGAGTTATTCACCCCTCCACTTT. Translating it yields CASSDQGQSYSPLHF.

V and J are TRBV6-1 and TRBJ2-2, with 9 nucleotides matching TRBD1. The CDR3 is 14 amino acids. Germline lookup yields CDR1 MNHNS and CDR2 SASEGT. Trimming cost V 6 bases and J 8 bases; bases outside gene matches: 7. The CDR3 bases are TGTGCCAGCAGGAACCGGGACAGGGATGGGGAGCTGTTTTTT. Translation: CASRNRDRDGELFF.

The rearrangement uses TRBV6-1 and TRBJ2-1; 13 bases align to TRBD2. CDR3 length equals 14 residues. Trimming took 7 bases from V and 7 from J; bases not matched to a gene: 4. Germline V gives CDR1 MNHNS, CDR2 SASEGT. DNA for the CDR3: TGTGCCAGCACTGGGACTAGCGGGACGAATGAGCAGTTCTTC. Translated, it gives CASTGTSGTNEQFF.

The V and J genes are TRBV5-5 and TRBJ2-7, with D possibly TRBD2 on 5 matching bases. Trimming stripped 0 bases from V and 1 base from J, with 8 bases between. Germline CDR1 and CDR2: SGHKS and YYEKEE (reference sequence). This CDR3 region has 14 residues. CDR3 sequence reads: CASSLVWESYEQYF. As DNA, the CDR3 is TGTGCCAGCAGCTTGGTGTGGGAGTCCTACGAGCAGTACTTC.

Comment on this clonotype: Possible read error: a much larger clone is one base away. The chain has TRBV14 and TRBJ1-2, with no clear D. Germline CDR1 reads SGHDN; CDR2 reads FVKESK. The CDR3 has 13 amino acids. The CDR3 sequence: CARSLAGATGYTF. In DNA form, the CDR3 reads TGTGCCCGCAGTTTAGCCGGCGCGACTGGCTACACCTTC.

This chain uses TRBV12-3 or TRBV12-4 with TRBJ1-2; no definite D call. The CDR3 is 15 amino acids. V lost 2 bases and J 3 bases, leaving 13 bases between the germline ends. CDR3 sequence: CASSLSASGDYGYTF. The CDR3 coding sequence is TGTGCCAGCAGTTTATCCGCCTCGGGCGACTATGGCTACACCTTC.

This clonotype was seen only a few times. The chain combines TRBV4-2 with TRBJ2-5; tentatively, D is TRBD1 (5 bases). V was shortened by 4 bases and J by 3 bases, with 12 bases between the two germline ends. The CDR3 length is 14 residues. Germline V gene data show CDR1 as LGHNA and CDR2 as YNFKEQ. The CDR3 sequence is CASSPGKTEETQYF. CDR3 nucleotides: TGTGCCAGCAGCCCTGGCAAGACAGAAGAGACCCAGTACTTC.